The rows below give T cell receptor beta chains drawn from one sample of a study of T cell changes during pregnancy in multiple sclerosis. The method was immunoSEQ multiplex PCR; TCRdb's version includes in-frame clones alone and lacks a portion of them. The sample records roughly 70,000 clones, almost 95% being singletons. Sequenced material: peripheral blood, taken in the third trimester of pregnancy. The receptors originated from a female donor in good health, enrolled as a control in a pregnancy study. The CDR3 runs from the conserved cysteine through the conserved F or W. Fields, in order: J gene, D gene, clone size, V gene, CDR3 DNA, CDR3 protein. The D gene is left open where the match is weak. Part of the rows lack a size; the others show once, few, many or a class for expanded clones.

j_gene: TRBJ2-3
d_gene: .
abundance: .
v_gene: TRBV28
CDR3nt: TGTGCCAGCAGCTGGGGGGCAGATACGCAGTATTTT
CDR3aa: CASSWGADTQYF

j_gene: TRBJ1-2
d_gene: TRBD1
abundance: .
v_gene: TRBV28
CDR3nt: TGTGCCAGCAGGCCGGGACAGCGGTCCCCGCGAAACAATGTCTACACCTTC
CDR3aa: CASRPGQRSPRNNVYTF

j_gene: TRBJ2-7
d_gene: TRBD2
abundance: .
v_gene: TRBV7-2
CDR3nt: TGTGCCAGCAGCTTAGATCGACTAGCGGGGGGTAACCACCGCTACGAGCAGTACTTC
CDR3aa: CASSLDRLAGGNHRYEQYF

j_gene: TRBJ2-1
d_gene: .
abundance: .
v_gene: TRBV5-8
CDR3nt: TGTGCCAGCAGTCAGCAGGGTATGTCCTACAATGAGCAGTTCTTC
CDR3aa: CASSQQGMSYNEQFF

j_gene: TRBJ2-7
d_gene: TRBD2
abundance: .
v_gene: TRBV2
CDR3nt: TGTGCCAGCAGTGTAGCGGGAGCTGTCCACGAGCAGTACTTC
CDR3aa: CASSVAGAVHEQYF

j_gene: TRBJ1-3
d_gene: .
abundance: .
v_gene: TRBV10-3
CDR3nt: TGTGCCATCAGTCAGGCGGGACGTAACTCTGGAAACACCATATATTTT
CDR3aa: CAISQAGRNSGNTIYF

j_gene: TRBJ1-2
d_gene: .
abundance: .
v_gene: TRBV19
CDR3nt: TGTGCCAGTAGTATAGTTGACGGGGATAACTATGGCTACACCTTC
CDR3aa: CASSIVDGDNYGYTF

j_gene: TRBJ1-2
d_gene: .
abundance: .
v_gene: TRBV29-1
CDR3nt: TGCAGCGTCAGGGTTAACTATGGCTACACCTTC
CDR3aa: CSVRVNYGYTF

j_gene: TRBJ1-4
d_gene: TRBD1
abundance: .
v_gene: TRBV4-2
CDR3nt: TGTGCCAGCAGCCAAGCCGCCAGGACAGGGGTGAATGAAAAACTGTTTTTT
CDR3aa: CASSQAARTGVNEKLFF

j_gene: TRBJ1-2
d_gene: TRBD1
abundance: .
v_gene: TRBV11-2
CDR3nt: TGTGCCAGCAGCTCCCCAGGTGGGACAGGGAAACCCTATGGCTACACCTTC
CDR3aa: CASSSPGGTGKPYGYTF

j_gene: TRBJ1-5
d_gene: .
abundance: .
v_gene: TRBV2
CDR3nt: TGTGCCGGACGAGGAGGGCCCAATCAGCCCCAGCATTTT
CDR3aa: CAGRGGPNQPQHF

j_gene: TRBJ2-2
d_gene: .
abundance: once
v_gene: TRBV5-6
CDR3nt: TGTGCCAGCAGCTTGGGACAGCCCACCGGGGAGCTGTTTTTT
CDR3aa: CASSLGQPTGELFF

j_gene: TRBJ2-3
d_gene: TRBD2
abundance: .
v_gene: TRBV7-6
CDR3nt: TGTGCCAGCAGCATAAATAGCGGGGGGTCAACAGATACGCAGTATTTT
CDR3aa: CASSINSGGSTDTQYF